This T cell receptor (beta chain) came from a study of cytomegalovirus exposure and HLA in healthy donors. Overall study: The 120 million or so unique TCR beta sequences, from about 180 million T cells, were found by an earlier analysis. Study results and limitations: TCR beta chain V- and J-gene trimming was linked, in a later analysis, to a missense variant in DCLRE1C.

Worth noting for this clone: Its antigen remains unknown.

Germline lookup yields CDR1 MNHEY and CDR2 SMNVEV (reference sequence). The CDR3 length is 14 residues. V was shortened by 2 bases and J by 0 bases, with 8 bases between the two germline ends. Primers: 60 Vbeta forward and 13 Jbeta reverse. Clones were read by immunoSEQ multiplex PCR, and TCRdb kept only the in-frame ones, dropping some. The data show about 94,000 clones, with 70% to 80% seen just once and more than 20% held by the top ten. The chain employs TRBV27 and TRBJ2-7; the D is unclear. This clonotype was sampled from a man aged 30 to 45 in good health and CMV-seropositive. What was sequenced was PBMCs. CDR3 sequence: CASSLGQSSYEQYF. CDR3 DNA: TGTGCCAGCAGTTTAGGGCAGAGCTCCTACGAGCAGTACTTC.